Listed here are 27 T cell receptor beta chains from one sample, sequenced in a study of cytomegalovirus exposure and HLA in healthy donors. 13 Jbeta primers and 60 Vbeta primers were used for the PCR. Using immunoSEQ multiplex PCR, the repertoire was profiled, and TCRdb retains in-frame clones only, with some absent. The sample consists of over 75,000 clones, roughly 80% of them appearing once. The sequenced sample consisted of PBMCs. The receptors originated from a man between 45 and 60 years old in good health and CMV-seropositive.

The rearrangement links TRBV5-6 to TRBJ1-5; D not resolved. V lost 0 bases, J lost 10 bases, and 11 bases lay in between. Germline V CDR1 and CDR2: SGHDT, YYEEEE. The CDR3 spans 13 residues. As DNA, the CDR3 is TGTGCCAGCAGCTTGGGGCAGGAACGCCCCCAGCATTTT. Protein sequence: CASSLGQERPQHF. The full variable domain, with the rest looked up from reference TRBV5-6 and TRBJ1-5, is DAGVTQSPTHLIKTRGQQVTLRCSPKSGHDTVSWYQQALGQGPQFIFQYYEEEERQRGNFPDRFSGHQFPNYSSELNVNALLLGDSALYLCASSLGQERPQHFGDGTRLSIL.

CDR3 nucleotide sequence: TGTGCCAGCAGCGGCATTAGCGGGGGAGGAACCAAAGAGACCCAGTACTTC. Protein: CASSGISGGGTKETQYF. This chain connects TRBV5-4 to TRBJ2-5, with 9 bases that match TRBD2. With 4 bases clipped from V and 3 bases from J, the junction kept 13 bases outside the gene matches. The CDR3 covers 17 residues. Looked up from germline, CDR1 is SGHNT and CDR2 is YYREEE (reference sequence).

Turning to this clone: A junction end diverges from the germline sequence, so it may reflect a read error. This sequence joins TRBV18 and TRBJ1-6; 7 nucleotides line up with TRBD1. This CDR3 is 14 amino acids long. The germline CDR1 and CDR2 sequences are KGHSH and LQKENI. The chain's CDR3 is CASSPTGINSPLNF. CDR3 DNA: TGTGCCAGCTCACCGACAGGGATTAATTCACCCCTCAACTTT.

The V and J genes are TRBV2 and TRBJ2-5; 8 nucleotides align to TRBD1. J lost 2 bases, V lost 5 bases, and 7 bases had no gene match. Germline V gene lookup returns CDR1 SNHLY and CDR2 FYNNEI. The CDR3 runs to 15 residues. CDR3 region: CASSIRDRRQETQYF. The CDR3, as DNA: TGTGCCAGCAGTATCCGGGACAGGCGGCAAGAGACCCAGTACTTC.

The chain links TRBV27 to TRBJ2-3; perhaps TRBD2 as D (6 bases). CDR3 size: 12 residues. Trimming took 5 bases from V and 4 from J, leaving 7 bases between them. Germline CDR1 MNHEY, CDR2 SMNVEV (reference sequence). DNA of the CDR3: TGTGCCAGCAGTCCGGGGGCAGATACGCAGTATTTT. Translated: CASSPGADTQYF.

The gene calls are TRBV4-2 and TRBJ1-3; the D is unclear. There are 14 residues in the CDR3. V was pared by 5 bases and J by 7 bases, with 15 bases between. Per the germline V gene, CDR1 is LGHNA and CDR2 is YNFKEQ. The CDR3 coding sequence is TGTGCCAGCAGCGTCACACCTCTCGGGAACACCATATATTTT. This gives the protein CASSVTPLGNTIYF.

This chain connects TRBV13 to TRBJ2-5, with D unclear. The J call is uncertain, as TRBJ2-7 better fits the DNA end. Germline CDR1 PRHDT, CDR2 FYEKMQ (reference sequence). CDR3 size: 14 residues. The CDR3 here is CASSPRGEAYEQYF. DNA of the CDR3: TGTGCCAGCAGCCCTCGCGGAGAAGCCTACGAGCAGTACTTC.

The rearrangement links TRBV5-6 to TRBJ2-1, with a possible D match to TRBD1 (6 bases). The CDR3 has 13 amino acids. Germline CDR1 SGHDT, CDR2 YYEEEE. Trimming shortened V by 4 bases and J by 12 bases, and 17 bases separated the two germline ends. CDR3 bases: TGTGCCAGCAGCGAAGACAGGCTGGGATGGCAGTTCTTC. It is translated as CASSEDRLGWQFF. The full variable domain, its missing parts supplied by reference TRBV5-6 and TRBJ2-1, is DAGVTQSPTHLIKTRGQQVTLRCSPKSGHDTVSWYQQALGQGPQFIFQYYEEEERQRGNFPDRFSGHQFPNYSSELNVNALLLGDSALYLCASSEDRLGWQFFGPGTRLTVL.

CDR3 loop: CASSQAITDNQPQHF. The CDR3 DNA reads TGCGCCAGCAGCCAAGCAATAACAGACAATCAGCCCCAGCATTTT. This chain uses TRBV4-1 with TRBJ1-5; no clear D. The V gene lost 1 base and the J gene lost 3 bases, with 10 bases spanning the gap. Germline CDR1 is MGHRA and CDR2 is YSYEKL. CDR3 size: 15 residues.

The CDR3: CASSPSFSGGPTGELFF. The CDR3 nucleotides are TGTGCCAGCAGCCCTTCCTTTAGCGGGGGCCCCACCGGGGAGCTGTTTTTT. The genes are TRBV9 and TRBJ2-2; 9 positions match TRBD2. V was clipped by 4 bases and J by 4 bases; unmatched bases: 11. The germline CDR1 and CDR2 sequences are SGDLS and YYNGEE. The length of the CDR3 is 17 residues.

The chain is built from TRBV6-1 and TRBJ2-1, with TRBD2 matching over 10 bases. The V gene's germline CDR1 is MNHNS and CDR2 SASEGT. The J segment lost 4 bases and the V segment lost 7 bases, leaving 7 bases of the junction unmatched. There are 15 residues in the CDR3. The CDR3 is CASNLIAGGYNEQFF. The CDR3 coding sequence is TGTGCCAGCAATCTAATAGCGGGGGGATACAATGAGCAGTTCTTC.

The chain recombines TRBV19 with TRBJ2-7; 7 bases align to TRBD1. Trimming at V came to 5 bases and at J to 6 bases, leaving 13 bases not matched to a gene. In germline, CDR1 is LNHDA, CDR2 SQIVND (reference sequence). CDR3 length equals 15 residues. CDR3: CASSLGTALSGEQYF. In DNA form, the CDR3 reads TGTGCCAGTAGTCTCGGGACAGCCTTATCCGGCGAGCAGTACTTC. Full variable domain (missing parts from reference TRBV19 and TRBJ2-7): DGGITQSPKYLFRKEGQNVTLSCEQNLNHDAMYWYRQDPGQGLRLIYYSQIVNDFQKGDIAEGYSVSREKKESFPLTVTSAQKNPTAFYLCASSLGTALSGEQYFGPGTRLTVT.

The CDR3 sequence: CASSSGLAGGSQYF. CDR3 sequence (DNA): TGCGCCAGCAGTTCGGGACTAGCGGGGGGCTCCCAGTACTTC. The V and J genes are TRBV5-1 and TRBJ2-5, with 15 bases that match TRBD2. V lost 5 bases to trimming and J lost 9 bases; unmatched junction nucleotides: 5. The CDR3 loop spans 14 amino acids. Germline CDR1 reads SGHRS; CDR2 reads YFSETQ.

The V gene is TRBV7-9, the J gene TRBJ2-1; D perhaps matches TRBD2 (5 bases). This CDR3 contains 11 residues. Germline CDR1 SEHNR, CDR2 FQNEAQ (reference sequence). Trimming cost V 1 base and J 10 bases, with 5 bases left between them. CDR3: CASSLGGEQFF. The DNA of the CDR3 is TGTGCCAGCAGCTTAGGAGGGGAGCAGTTCTTC.

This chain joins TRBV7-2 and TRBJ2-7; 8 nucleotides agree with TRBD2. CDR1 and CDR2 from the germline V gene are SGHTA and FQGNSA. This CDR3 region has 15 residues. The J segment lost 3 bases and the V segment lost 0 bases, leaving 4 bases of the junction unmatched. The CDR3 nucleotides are TGTGCCAGCAGCTTAGCGCGGGGGGCCTTCTACGAGCAGTACTTC. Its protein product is CASSLARGAFYEQYF.

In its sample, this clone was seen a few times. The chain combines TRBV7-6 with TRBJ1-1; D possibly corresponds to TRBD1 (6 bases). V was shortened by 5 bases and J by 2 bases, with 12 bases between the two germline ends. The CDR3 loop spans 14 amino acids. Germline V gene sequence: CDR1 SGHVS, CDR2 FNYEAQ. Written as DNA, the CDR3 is TGTGCCAGCAGCGGTGGGGGCTTAAACACTGAAGCTTTCTTT. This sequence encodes CASSGGGLNTEAFF.

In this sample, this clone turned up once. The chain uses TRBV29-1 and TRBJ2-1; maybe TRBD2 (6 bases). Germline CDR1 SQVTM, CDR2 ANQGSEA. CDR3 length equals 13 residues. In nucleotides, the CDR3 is TGCAGAGTTAGACTAGGGGCGGGCAATGAGCAGTTCTTC. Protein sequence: CRVRLGAGNEQFF.

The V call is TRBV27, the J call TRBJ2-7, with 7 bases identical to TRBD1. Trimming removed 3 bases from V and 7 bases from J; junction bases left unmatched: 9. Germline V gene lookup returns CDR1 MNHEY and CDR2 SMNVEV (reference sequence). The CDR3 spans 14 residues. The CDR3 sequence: CASSFGQAKREQYF. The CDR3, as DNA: TGTGCCAGCAGTTTCGGACAGGCTAAGAGAGAGCAGTACTTC.

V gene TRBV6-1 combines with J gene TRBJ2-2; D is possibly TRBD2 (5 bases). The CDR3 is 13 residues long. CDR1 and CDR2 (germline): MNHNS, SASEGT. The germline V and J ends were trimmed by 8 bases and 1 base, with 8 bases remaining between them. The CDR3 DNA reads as TGTGCCAGCGGACTGAAGAACACCGGGGAGCTGTTTTTT. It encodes CASGLKNTGELFF.

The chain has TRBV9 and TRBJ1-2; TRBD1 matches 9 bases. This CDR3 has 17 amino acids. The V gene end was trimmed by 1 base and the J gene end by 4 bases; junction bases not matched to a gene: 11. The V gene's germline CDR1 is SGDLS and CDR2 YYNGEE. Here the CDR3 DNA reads TGTGCCAGCAGCGTACCGGGACAGGGCGAGAGGAGCTATGGCTACACCTTC. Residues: CASSVPGQGERSYGYTF. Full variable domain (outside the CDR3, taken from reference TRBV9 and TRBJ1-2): DSGVTQTPKHLITATGQRVTLRCSPRSGDLSVYWYQQSLDQGLQFLIQYYNGEERAKGNILERFSAQQFPDLHSELNLSSLELGDSALYFCASSVPGQGERSYGYTFGSGTRLTVV.

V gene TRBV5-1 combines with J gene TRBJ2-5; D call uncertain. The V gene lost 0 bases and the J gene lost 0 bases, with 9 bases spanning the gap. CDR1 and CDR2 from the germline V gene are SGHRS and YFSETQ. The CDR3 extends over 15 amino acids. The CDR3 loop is CASSLVPLNQETQYF. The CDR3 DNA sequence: TGCGCCAGCAGCTTGGTCCCCCTAAACCAAGAGACCCAGTACTTC.

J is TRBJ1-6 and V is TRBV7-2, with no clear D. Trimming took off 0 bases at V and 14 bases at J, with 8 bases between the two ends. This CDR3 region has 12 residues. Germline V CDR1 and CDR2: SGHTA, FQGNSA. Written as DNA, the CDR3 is TGTGCCAGCAGCTTAGCTGGCCGGGCCCTCCACTTT. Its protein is CASSLAGRALHF.

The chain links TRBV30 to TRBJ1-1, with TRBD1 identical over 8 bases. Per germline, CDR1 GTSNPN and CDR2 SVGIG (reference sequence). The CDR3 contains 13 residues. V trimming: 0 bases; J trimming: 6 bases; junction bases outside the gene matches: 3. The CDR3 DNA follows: TGTGCCTGGAGTGTACAGGGGGGAGCTGAAGCTTTCTTT. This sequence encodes CAWSVQGGAEAFF.

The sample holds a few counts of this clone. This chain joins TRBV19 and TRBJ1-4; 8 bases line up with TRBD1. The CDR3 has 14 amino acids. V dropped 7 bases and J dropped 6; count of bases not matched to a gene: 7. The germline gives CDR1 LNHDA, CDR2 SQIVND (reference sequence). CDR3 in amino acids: CASTPDRADEKLFF. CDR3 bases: TGTGCCAGTACCCCGGACAGGGCTGATGAAAAACTGTTTTTT.

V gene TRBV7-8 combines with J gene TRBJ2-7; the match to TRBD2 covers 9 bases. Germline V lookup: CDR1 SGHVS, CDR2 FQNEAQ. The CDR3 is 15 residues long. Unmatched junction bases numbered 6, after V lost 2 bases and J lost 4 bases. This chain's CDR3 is CASSLPLAGSYEQYF. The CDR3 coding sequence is TGTGCCAGCAGCTTACCGCTAGCGGGGAGTTACGAGCAGTACTTC.

Written as DNA, the CDR3 is TGTGCCAGCAGTTTGGGACAGGTCAACACTGAAGCTTTCTTT. Protein sequence: CASSLGQVNTEAFF. This chain links TRBV27 with TRBJ1-1; 8 positions match TRBD1. This CDR3 region has 14 residues. Germline CDR1 and CDR2: MNHEY and SMNVEV (reference sequence). With V trimmed by 3 bases and J by 2 bases, 2 bases remained unmatched.

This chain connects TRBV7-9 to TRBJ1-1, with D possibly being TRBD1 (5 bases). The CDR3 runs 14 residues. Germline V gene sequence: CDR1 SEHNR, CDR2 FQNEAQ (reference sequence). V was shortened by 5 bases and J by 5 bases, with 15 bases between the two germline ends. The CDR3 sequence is CASSPMGGETEAFF. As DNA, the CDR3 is TGTGCCAGCAGCCCAATGGGGGGAGAGACTGAAGCTTTCTTT.